Given below is one T cell receptor (beta chain) in context. Its cognate antigen is unknown. The source of the sample is a study of lymphopenia after photon versus proton radiotherapy. Study-wide results and caveats: Larger post-nadir TCR diversity loss correlated inversely with survival in deceased patients. Authors raise, but do not show, better survival with proton therapy. After the lymphocyte nadir, photon-treated repertoires showed oligoclonal expansion, especially of CD8+ Temra cells. Photon-treated patients lost naive T cells and TCR diversity; proton-treated stayed stable.

The protocol was immunoSEQ multiplex PCR, while the TCRdb copy is restricted to in-frame clones and leaves out a portion. The sample has tens of thousands of clones; approximately 90% are singletons. The CDR3 consists of 15 residues. Germline loops: CDR1 PRHDT, CDR2 FYEKMQ (reference sequence). Trimming left V 0 bases short and J 2 bases short, with 8 bases between. The source was peripheral blood, collected from a patient treated with proton-based radiotherapy. The TCR originated in an elderly man with esophageal cancer. J is TRBJ2-1 and V is TRBV13; TRBD2 is a possible D gene (5 bases). The CDR3 here is CASSLGGSPYNEQFF. CDR3 nucleotides: TGTGCCAGCAGCTTAGGGGGGAGTCCCTACAATGAGCAGTTCTTC. Drawing the rest from reference TRBV13 and TRBJ2-1, the complete variable domain is AAGVIQSPRHLIKEKRETATLKCYPIPRHDTVYWYQQGPGQDPQFLISFYEKMQSDKGSIPDRFSAQQFSDYHSELNMSSLELGDSALYFCASSLGGSPYNEQFFGPGTRLTVL.